A single sample is the source of the 18 T cell receptor beta chains below, sequenced in a study of cytomegalovirus exposure and HLA in healthy donors. With 60 Vbeta and 13 Jbeta primers, the PCR was carried out. Generated by immunoSEQ multiplex PCR, the TCRdb table keeps only in-frame clones and is missing some. Counted here are about 120,000 clones, about 84% occurring once; the ten biggest clones make up 3.5% to 4.5%. The sample consisted of PBMCs. Source of these receptors: a young man in good health and CMV-seropositive.

The chain carries TRBV27 and TRBJ2-3; D may be TRBD1 (6 bases). The ends were cut back, 5 bases at V and 1 base at J, with 25 bases in the middle. Germline V gives CDR1 MNHEY, CDR2 SMNVEV (reference sequence). The CDR3 runs 19 residues. CDR3 sequence (DNA): TGTGCCAGCAGTCAGGGGTCAACACATTCCGGCTTAGGCACAGATACGCAGTATTTT. Its protein product is CASSQGSTHSGLGTDTQYF.

As for this clone: Other nucleotide sequences in the sample specify the same CDR3. The rearrangement links TRBV7-9 to TRBJ2-3; no reliable D call. The V end was cut by 1 base, the J end by 3 bases, with 5 bases between. This CDR3 region has 13 residues. Germline values: CDR1 SEHNR, CDR2 FQNEAQ (reference sequence). CDR3 nucleotide sequence: TGTGCCAGCAGCTTAGAACAGACAGATACGCAGTATTTT. Protein: CASSLEQTDTQYF.

The J gene is TRBJ2-2, the V gene TRBV11-2; D ambiguous. This CDR3 contains 14 residues. V lost 4 bases and J 4 bases, leaving 10 bases between the germline ends. Germline lookup yields CDR1 SGHAT and CDR2 FQNNGV. The CDR3, as DNA: TGTGCCAGCAGCTCTCTAACGGGCACCGGGGAGCTGTTTTTT. This encodes CASSSLTGTGELFF. Together with reference TRBV11-2 and TRBJ2-2, the CDR3 gives the full variable domain: EAGVAQSPRYKIIEKRQSVAFWCNPISGHATLYWYQQILGQGPKLLIQFQNNGVVDDSQLPKDRFSAERLKGVDSTLKIQPAKLEDSAVYLCASSSLTGTGELFFGEGSRLTVL.

The rearrangement joins TRBV6-1 to TRBJ1-3; no firm D call. Trimming stripped 2 bases from V and 0 bases from J, with 8 bases between. CDR1 and CDR2 from the germline V gene are MNHNS and SASEGT. The CDR3 consists of 15 residues. As DNA, the CDR3 is TGTGCCAGCAGTGAAACTCGGTACTCTGGAAACACCATATATTTT. Amino acids: CASSETRYSGNTIYF.

The chain employs TRBV6-4 and TRBJ2-3; 8 bases are a match to TRBD1. The V and J ends lost 4 bases and 4 bases, in that order; junction bases with no gene match: 1. This CDR3 contains 13 residues. Germline CDR1 reads MRHNA; CDR2 reads SNTAGT. The CDR3 DNA sequence: TGTGCCAGCAGTGCAGGGGGCCCAGATACGCAGTATTTT. It codes for CASSAGGPDTQYF.

This chain uses TRBV19 with TRBJ1-5; 7 bases are a match to TRBD1. The CDR3 is made up of 16 amino acids. CDR1 is LNHDA, CDR2 SQIVND, per germline (reference sequence). V lost 4 bases and J lost 9; bases outside the gene matches: 15. The CDR3 spells CASSRARGQAGGPQHF. In DNA form, the CDR3 reads TGTGCCAGTAGTAGAGCTCGAGGACAGGCCGGGGGGCCCCAGCATTTT.

The rearrangement links TRBV5-4 to TRBJ1-2, with 8 bases identical to TRBD1. The CDR3 totals 14 residues. The trim removed 0 bases at V and 8 bases at J, leaving 6 bases unmatched. CDR1 and CDR2 from the germline V gene are SGHNT and YYREEE (reference sequence). The CDR3 sequence is CASSLAQGAGGYTF. The DNA of the CDR3 is TGTGCCAGCAGCTTGGCCCAGGGGGCTGGCGGCTACACCTTC. Full variable domain (missing parts from reference TRBV5-4 and TRBJ1-2): ETGVTQSPTHLIKTRGQQVTLRCSSQSGHNTVSWYQQALGQGPQFIFQYYREEENGRGNFPPRFSGLQFPNYSSELNVNALELDDSALYLCASSLAQGAGGYTFGSGTRLTVV.

The chain is built from TRBV4-1 and TRBJ2-1; 8 nucleotides line up with TRBD2. CDR3 length: 17 amino acids. V shed 4 bases and J 2 bases; nucleotides not matched to a gene: 10. Germline V gene lookup returns CDR1 MGHRA and CDR2 YSYEKL. CDR3 nucleotide sequence: TGCGCCAGCAGCCCCTACGCGAGCGGGGGAGCCTACAATGAGCAGTTCTTC. Its translation is CASSPYASGGAYNEQFF.

The chain uses TRBV7-2 and TRBJ2-7; 14 nucleotides align to TRBD2. This CDR3 comprises 17 residues. With 4 bases clipped from V and 5 bases from J, the junction kept 10 bases outside the gene matches. Germline V gene lookup returns CDR1 SGHTA and CDR2 FQGNSA. The CDR3 nucleotides read TGTGCCAGCAGCTGGACTAGCGGGGGGTCCCCCCGGGACGAGCAGTACTTC. Residues: CASSWTSGGSPRDEQYF.

The J gene is TRBJ1-1, the V gene TRBV19; the match to TRBD1 covers 8 bases. CDR1 LNHDA and CDR2 SQIVND come from the germline V gene (reference sequence). The length of the CDR3 is 17 residues. V trimming: 7 bases; J trimming: 7 bases; junction bases outside the gene matches: 20. CDR3 DNA sequence: TGTGCCAGTACGGGGTCCGGCAGGGGGCGGTTTTACTTTGAAGCTTTCTTT. This codes for CASTGSGRGRFYFEAFF.

For this clone: One end of the junction does not line up with germline, which may come from a read error. The chain recombines TRBV7-9 with TRBJ1-1; no reliable D call. The CDR3 spans 17 residues. Germline V lookup: CDR1 SEHNR, CDR2 FQNEAQ (reference sequence). CDR3: CSSSLFTTVFENTEAFF. In DNA, the CDR3 is TGTTCCAGCAGCTTATTTACCACGGTGTTTGAGAACACTGAAGCTTTCTTT. Supplemented by reference TRBV7-9 and TRBJ1-1, the full variable domain reads DTGVSQNPRHKITKRGQNVTFRCDPISEHNRLYWYRQTLGQGPEFLTYFQNEAQLEKSRLLSDRFSAERPKGSFSTLEIQRTEQGDSAMYLCSSSLFTTVFENTEAFFGQGTRLTVV.

J is TRBJ1-1 and V is TRBV5-1; no clear D gene. The CDR3 runs 15 residues. The V and J ends lost 1 base and 0 bases respectively, with 10 bases between them. Germline CDR1 and CDR2: SGHRS and YFSETQ. In DNA form, the CDR3 reads TGCGCCAGCAGCTTGACGGTCCAGGTGAACACTGAAGCTTTCTTT. Protein sequence: CASSLTVQVNTEAFF. The variable domain in full, with the rest retrieved from reference TRBV5-1 and TRBJ1-1, is KAGVTQTPRYLIKTRGQQVTLSCSPISGHRSVSWYQQTPGQGLQFLFEYFSETQRNKGNFPGRFSGRQFSNSRSEMNVSTLELGDSALYLCASSLTVQVNTEAFFGQGTRLTVV.

The chain couples TRBV19 to TRBJ1-4, with 11 bases matching TRBD1. With 4 bases clipped from V and 7 bases from J, the junction kept 11 bases outside the gene matches. There are 17 residues in the CDR3. The germline V gene has CDR1 LNHDA and CDR2 SQIVND (reference sequence). CDR3 in amino acids: CASSTTAGTGGFEKLFF. The CDR3 nucleotides are TGTGCCAGTAGTACAACCGCCGGGACAGGGGGTTTTGAAAAACTGTTTTTT.

The chain recombines TRBV29-1 with TRBJ2-7; 7 bases map to TRBD1. Germline trimming cut 6 bases from V and 5 bases from J; bases unmatched to any gene: 4. Germline values: CDR1 SQVTM, CDR2 ANQGSEA. The CDR3 contains 11 residues. CDR3 nucleotide sequence: TGCAGCGTCCGACAGGGTAACGAGCAGTACTTC. This sequence encodes CSVRQGNEQYF.

The chain has TRBV4-3 and TRBJ2-4; TRBD1 matches 7 bases. V was clipped by 4 bases and J by 5 bases; unmatched bases: 8. The CDR3 is 15 residues long. Germline CDR1 LGHNA, CDR2 YSLEER. The DNA for the CDR3 is TGCGCCAGCAGCCTTCGAGCCGGGACAGAAAACATTCAGTACTTC. Translated, it gives CASSLRAGTENIQYF.

The CDR3 DNA is TGTGCCAGCAGTTACTCGAAGGACAGGCCTGAAGCTTTCTTT. It is translated as CASSYSKDRPEAFF. V gene TRBV6-6 combines with J gene TRBJ1-1; 7 bases are shared with TRBD1. Per the germline V gene, CDR1 is MNHNY and CDR2 is SVGAGI (reference sequence). The CDR3 totals 14 residues. V lost 0 bases to trimming and J lost 6 bases; unmatched junction nucleotides: 4.

The chain links TRBV21-1 to TRBJ2-7; the D call TRBD1 from the table was never checked on the DNA. TRBV21-1 is a pseudogene locus. The CDR3 is 15 residues long. CDR3 bases: TGTGCCAGCAGCAAAGGGCAGGGCCAAGACTACGAGCAGTACTTC. It yields the protein CASSKGQGQDYEQYF.

CDR3 loop: CASSLRVSSPLHF. In nucleotides, the CDR3 is TGTGCCAGCAGCTTGCGAGTAAGTTCACCCCTCCACTTT. V usage is TRBV5-6 and J usage is TRBJ1-6, with no clear D. V lost 1 base and J lost 9, with 8 bases in between. Germline V lookup: CDR1 SGHDT, CDR2 YYEEEE. The CDR3 sequence is 13 residues long. The variable domain in full, completed from reference TRBV5-6 and TRBJ1-6, reads DAGVTQSPTHLIKTRGQQVTLRCSPKSGHDTVSWYQQALGQGPQFIFQYYEEEERQRGNFPDRFSGHQFPNYSSELNVNALLLGDSALYLCASSLRVSSPLHFGNGTRLTVT.